The source of this T cell receptor (beta chain) is a study of T-cell reconstitution after alpha-beta-depleted transplantation in children. The CDR3 loop spans 13 amino acids. The germline gives CDR1 SGHAT, CDR2 FQDESV (reference sequence). The V end was cut by 4 bases, the J end by 4 bases, with 11 bases between. As it was prepared, the TCRbeta library received unique molecular identifiers. From the PCR reads, TCRdb called clonotypes with MiXCR, one entry per CDR3 protein. The repertoire holds 150,000 to 250,000 distinct CDR3 sequences, with roughly 15% as singletons. This clonotype was recorded many times.

This sequence was found in a human donor who donated a stem cell graft to a child with acute lymphoblastic leukemia. The starting material was PBMCs from the stem cell graft donor, obtained from the stem cell graft. The V call is TRBV11-1, the J call TRBJ2-7; possibly TRBD1 for D (5 bases). CDR3 in amino acids: CASSSRVAYEQYF. The CDR3 DNA reads TGTGCCAGCAGCTCCAGGGTTGCATACGAGCAGTACTTC.